The 27 T cell receptor beta chains below come from one sample, sequenced in a study of radiotherapy plus CTLA-4 blockade in lung cancer. Profiled with immunoSEQ multiplex PCR; TCRdb holds only in-frame clones, not every one. The sample holds over 60,000 clones, around 87% seen once. The specimen comprised peripheral blood, sampled from a patient treated with radiotherapy plus ipilimumab. These receptors all stem from a human donor with non-small cell lung cancer that progressed on radiotherapy plus ipilimumab.

The gene calls are TRBV2 and TRBJ2-3; 7 nucleotides agree with TRBD2. Looked up from germline, CDR1 is SNHLY and CDR2 is FYNNEI. The CDR3 sequence is 15 residues long. The V gene end was trimmed by 4 bases and the J gene end by 2 bases; junction bases not matched to a gene: 6. This CDR3 is CASSAVGTNTDTQYF. The CDR3 coding sequence is TGTGCCAGCAGTGCGGTCGGGACTAACACAGATACGCAGTATTTT.

V is TRBV27 and J is TRBJ2-7; 8 positions match TRBD2. V shed 4 bases, J shed 0 bases, and the junction held 5 bases outside the gene matches. This CDR3 has 15 amino acids. CDR1 and CDR2 from the germline V gene are MNHEY and SMNVEV (reference sequence). CDR3 region: CASSSGTRNSYEQYF. CDR3 DNA: TGTGCCAGCAGTTCGGGGACTAGGAACTCCTACGAGCAGTACTTC.

The V and J genes are TRBV6-5 and TRBJ1-5; 8 positions agree with TRBD1. The CDR3 consists of 13 residues. CDR1 is MNHEY and CDR2 is SVGAGI in the germline V gene. V shed 6 bases and J 4 bases; nucleotides not matched to a gene: 2. CDR3 residues: CASRRQGNQPQHF. CDR3 sequence (DNA): TGTGCCAGCAGACGACAGGGGAATCAGCCCCAGCATTTT.

Only a few counts were recorded for this clone. This chain uses TRBV2 with TRBJ2-7; the match to TRBD1 covers 11 bases. CDR1 SNHLY and CDR2 FYNNEI come from the germline V gene. The CDR3 length is 13 residues. After removal of 8 bases from V and 5 bases from J, the junction contained 5 bases not matched to a gene. In DNA, the CDR3 is TGTGCCAGCGGGGACAGGGGGATCGACGAGCAGTACTTC. Its translation is CASGDRGIDEQYF.

The chain joins TRBV28 to TRBJ2-4; no reliable D call. The CDR3 totals 14 residues. Trimming stripped 5 bases from V and 4 bases from J, with 12 bases between. Germline V gives CDR1 MDHEN, CDR2 SYDVKM. This chain's CDR3 is CASSLSLRKNIQYF. The CDR3, as DNA: TGTGCCAGCAGTCTCTCGCTCCGTAAAAACATTCAGTACTTC.

The genes are TRBV7-3 and TRBJ2-1; D uncertain. CDR1 is SGHTA, CDR2 FQGTGA, per germline. V shed 2 bases and J shed 0 bases, with 20 bases lying between them. CDR3 length: 19 amino acids. The CDR3 protein is CASSLDMKPAVGSYNEQFF. CDR3 coding DNA: TGTGCCAGCAGCTTAGATATGAAGCCCGCGGTGGGCTCCTACAATGAGCAGTTCTTC.

This chain links TRBV4-2 with TRBJ1-1, with a weak D call TRBD1 (6 bases). The CDR3 runs 13 residues. Germline V CDR1 and CDR2: LGHNA, YNFKEQ. V shed 5 bases and J shed 6 bases, with 13 bases lying between them. The CDR3 DNA follows: TGTGCCAGCAGCTCAACAGGGTACCCTGAAGCTTTCTTT. Translated: CASSSTGYPEAFF.

The rearrangement links TRBV2 to TRBJ2-7, with D tentatively TRBD2 (5 bases). The CDR3 is 15 amino acids. V shed 6 bases and J shed 7 bases, with 22 bases lying between them. The germline V gene encodes CDR1 SNHLY and CDR2 FYNNEI. The CDR3 reads CASRPPDFPHVEQYF. CDR3 sequence (DNA): TGTGCCAGCAGGCCCCCGGACTTCCCCCACGTAGAGCAGTACTTC.

The CDR3 DNA is TGTGCCAGCAGTTTGAGGTTAACTGAAGCTTTCTTT. This translates into CASSLRLTEAFF. The rearrangement joins TRBV28 to TRBJ1-1; D is unresolved. The CDR3 extends over 12 amino acids. Trimming removed 3 bases at V and 5 bases at J, with 7 bases between. Per the germline V gene, CDR1 is MDHEN and CDR2 is SYDVKM. The full variable domain, its missing parts supplied by reference TRBV28 and TRBJ1-1, is DVKVTQSSRYLVKRTGEKVFLECVQDMDHENMFWYRQDPGLGLRLIYFSYDVKMKEKGDIPEGYSVSREKKERFSLILESASTNQTSMYLCASSLRLTEAFFGQGTRLTVV.

CDR3: CATSRAGPYEQYF. CDR3 coding DNA: TGTGCCACCAGCAGAGCAGGTCCCTACGAGCAGTACTTC. The chain has TRBV15 and TRBJ2-7; D gene unclear. The CDR3 is 13 residues long. Germline lookup yields CDR1 LNHNV and CDR2 YYDKDF (reference sequence). Trimming stripped 1 base from V and 2 bases from J, with 6 bases between.

This clone has just one count. The rearrangement uses TRBV30 and TRBJ1-5, with D unclear. V was trimmed by 3 bases and J by 6 bases, leaving 18 bases between them. Germline CDR1 reads GTSNPN; CDR2 reads SVGIG (reference sequence). The CDR3 loop spans 15 amino acids. Here the CDR3 reads CAWSRVPVFGQPQHF. DNA of the CDR3: TGTGCCTGGAGCCGGGTCCCCGTATTCGGTCAGCCCCAGCATTTT.

The V gene is TRBV20-1, the J gene TRBJ2-7; unclear D gene. The CDR3 is made up of 11 amino acids. The germline CDR1 and CDR2 sequences are DFQATT and SNEGSKA (reference sequence). Trimming removed 6 bases from V and 6 bases from J, with 12 bases in between. CDR3 region: CSANQGREQYF. The CDR3 region has the DNA TGCAGTGCGAATCAAGGACGCGAGCAGTACTTC.

This clone appeared a single time. Germline and junction disagree at one end, which may indicate a read error. The chain uses TRBV18 and TRBJ1-1, with D uncertain. Looked up from germline, CDR1 is KGHSH and CDR2 is LQKENI. The CDR3 is 16 residues long. The CDR3 region has the DNA TGTGCCAGCTCACCACCGGTACCCAGACTGAACAGTGAAGCTTTCTTT. Translating it yields CASSPPVPRLNSEAFF.

This rearrangement joins TRBV5-7 to TRBJ2-5, with 13 bases aligning to TRBD2. TRBV5-7 is assigned to the ORF class and has an uncertain function. The trim removed 1 base at V and 3 bases at J, leaving 9 bases unmatched. The CDR3 is 18 amino acids. The CDR3 loop is CASSLQSGLAGDEETQYF. The CDR3 DNA reads as TGTGCCAGCAGCTTGCAATCTGGACTAGCGGGAGACGAAGAGACCCAGTACTTC.

The J gene is TRBJ1-3, the V gene TRBV28, with D possibly matching TRBD1 (5 bases). The CDR3 loop spans 15 amino acids. V shed 6 bases and J shed 4 bases, with 16 bases lying between them. Per germline, CDR1 MDHEN and CDR2 SYDVKM. The DNA of the CDR3 is TGTGCCAGCAGCAAACAGTGGGAGGGGGGAAACACCATATATTTT. Protein product: CASSKQWEGGNTIYF.

The chain combines TRBV6-1 with TRBJ1-2; no reliable D call. Germline values: CDR1 MNHNS, CDR2 SASEGT. The CDR3 is 14 residues long. The V gene lost 1 base and the J gene lost 5 bases, with 11 bases spanning the gap. In DNA form, the CDR3 reads TGTGCCAGCAGTGAAGGGGCCGGCTTATATGGCTACACCTTC. It yields the protein CASSEGAGLYGYTF.

The chain combines TRBV6-5 with TRBJ1-5; 8 nucleotides align to TRBD1. CDR1 is MNHEY and CDR2 is SVGAGI in the germline V gene. The CDR3 has 15 amino acids. V shed 6 bases and J 0 bases; nucleotides not matched to a gene: 4. CDR3 protein: CASRPTGASNQPQHF. CDR3 nucleotides: TGTGCCAGCAGGCCGACAGGGGCTAGCAATCAGCCCCAGCATTTT.

The rearrangement uses TRBV28 and TRBJ1-2; D unclear. From germline, CDR1 is MDHEN and CDR2 SYDVKM. This CDR3 spans 15 amino acids. V was clipped by 8 bases and J by 3 bases, with 19 bases between them. The CDR3 spells CASATNAGAHYGYTF. The CDR3 bases are TGTGCCAGCGCAACGAATGCGGGAGCTCACTATGGCTACACCTTC.

This chain uses TRBV19 with TRBJ1-4; no definite D call. Trimming cost V 7 bases and J 5 bases, with 14 bases left between them. The length of the CDR3 is 14 residues. From germline, CDR1 is LNHDA and CDR2 SQIVND (reference sequence). DNA of the CDR3: TGTGCCAGTAAATTTAGGCCGAAGAATGAAAAACTGTTTTTT. It yields the protein CASKFRPKNEKLFF.

The chain links TRBV5-1 to TRBJ2-7; 8 nucleotides agree with TRBD1. The CDR3 covers 14 residues. From germline, CDR1 is SGHRS and CDR2 YFSETQ. V shed 4 bases, J shed 3 bases, and the junction held 6 bases outside the gene matches. CDR3 sequence: CASSGRGQDYEQYF. CDR3 sequence (DNA): TGCGCCAGCAGCGGACGGGGACAGGACTACGAGCAGTACTTC.

The CDR3 loop is CASSLADEQFF. The DNA of the CDR3 is TGTGCCAGCAGCTTAGCGGATGAGCAGTTCTTC. The J gene is TRBJ2-1, the V gene TRBV28, with D maybe TRBD2 (6 bases). CDR3 length equals 11 residues. V was trimmed by 6 bases and J by 8 bases, leaving 8 bases between them. Per germline, CDR1 MDHEN and CDR2 SYDVKM.

This clone has a handful of counts. V is TRBV11-1 and J is TRBJ2-3; D unresolved. The CDR3 loop spans 14 amino acids. Looked up from germline, CDR1 is SGHAT and CDR2 is FQDESV (reference sequence). V lost 1 base to trimming and J lost 8 bases, with 13 bases between them. CDR3: CASSLGAASPTQYF. The CDR3 region has the DNA TGTGCCAGCAGCTTAGGGGCGGCTAGTCCTACGCAGTATTTT.

The chain uses TRBV5-1 and TRBJ1-1; no definite D call. V gave up 1 base and J gave up 1 base, with 11 bases separating them. Germline V gene sequence: CDR1 SGHRS, CDR2 YFSETQ. The CDR3 is 15 residues long. The CDR3 loop is CASSLRQPANTEAFF. The DNA of the CDR3 is TGCGCCAGCAGCTTGCGGCAACCCGCGAACACTGAAGCTTTCTTT.

The chain has TRBV7-8 and TRBJ1-5; D might be TRBD1 (5 bases). CDR3 length: 15 amino acids. V gave up 5 bases and J gave up 2 bases, with 13 bases separating them. Germline loops: CDR1 SGHVS, CDR2 FQNEAQ. The CDR3: CASSRAGRGNQPQHF. CDR3 bases: TGTGCCAGCAGCAGAGCGGGACGGGGCAATCAGCCCCAGCATTTT. The full variable domain, in which reference TRBV7-8 and TRBJ1-5 provide the parts outside the CDR3, is GAGVSQSPRYKVAKRGQDVALRCDPISGHVSLFWYQQALGQGPEFLTYFQNEAQLDKSGLPSDRFFAERPEGSVSTLKIQRTQQEDSAVYLCASSRAGRGNQPQHFGDGTRLSIL.

The V gene is TRBV6-4, the J gene TRBJ2-1; TRBD2 matches at 8 bases. Germline V lookup: CDR1 MRHNA, CDR2 SNTAGT. The trim removed 4 bases at V and 8 bases at J, leaving 7 bases unmatched. The CDR3 extends over 14 amino acids. CDR3 in DNA: TGTGCCAGCAGTGCTCAGAGCGGGAGCGATGAGCAGTTCTTC. Protein product: CASSAQSGSDEQFF.

This chain connects TRBV19 to TRBJ1-5; D may be TRBD1 (6 bases). V was trimmed by 7 bases and J by 0 bases, leaving 10 bases between them. CDR3 length: 14 residues. CDR1 is LNHDA and CDR2 is SQIVND in the germline V gene (reference sequence). This CDR3 is CASKQGYSNQPQHF. CDR3 DNA: TGTGCCAGTAAACAGGGATATAGCAATCAGCCCCAGCATTTT. Filled out from reference TRBV19 and TRBJ1-5, the complete variable domain reads DGGITQSPKYLFRKEGQNVTLSCEQNLNHDAMYWYRQDPGQGLRLIYYSQIVNDFQKGDIAEGYSVSREKKESFPLTVTSAQKNPTAFYLCASKQGYSNQPQHFGDGTRLSIL.

The chain uses TRBV2 and TRBJ1-5, with a possible D match to TRBD1 (5 bases). This CDR3 spans 14 amino acids. CDR1 and CDR2 (germline): SNHLY, FYNNEI. The V end lost 2 bases, the J end lost 6 bases, and 11 bases lay between the germline ends. CDR3 loop: CASSEIYGGQPQHF. CDR3 nucleotides: TGTGCCAGCAGTGAAATCTACGGGGGTCAGCCCCAGCATTTT.